This T cell receptor beta chain originates from a study of blood T cell repertoires in COVID-19. Germline V gives CDR1 MNHEY, CDR2 SMNVEV (reference sequence). This CDR3 is built from 16 residues. J gave up 3 bases and V 3 bases, and 8 bases lay outside the gene matches. Using immunoSEQ multiplex PCR, the repertoire was profiled, and TCRdb retains in-frame clones only, with some absent. The sample records approximately 70,000 clones, approximately 91% being singletons. The origin of this receptor is a man over 45 with COVID-19, enrolled during active disease. This chain uses TRBV27 with TRBJ2-1; 7 bases line up with TRBD2. Sequencing was performed on peripheral blood. The CDR3 is CASSLMASGHYNEQFF. The CDR3 region has the DNA TGTGCCAGCAGTTTGATGGCTAGCGGACACTACAATGAGCAGTTCTTC.